These 5 T cell receptor beta chains were all obtained from the same sample, sequenced in a study of OX40 agonist ivuxolimab in advanced cancers. The data were produced by immunoSEQ multiplex PCR, yet TCRdb's version contains in-frame clones alone and is incomplete. This table has more than 70,000 clones, roughly 93% appearing once. Source: CD4+ or CD8+ T cells sorted from blood, taken in a trial of the OX40 agonist ivuxolimab. All receptors derive from an adult with an advanced solid tumor such as melanoma, head and neck, liver or kidney cancer.

The J gene is TRBJ2-7, the V gene TRBV14; D possibly corresponds to TRBD2 (6 bases). CDR1 SGHDN and CDR2 FVKESK come from the germline V gene. V lost 1 base, J lost 7 bases, and 14 bases lay in between. The CDR3 has 14 residues. The CDR3 loop reads CASSQVGGAGEQYF. The CDR3 region has the DNA TGTGCCAGCAGCCAAGTCGGGGGAGCTGGGGAGCAGTACTTC.

Sample share makes this clone large. Compared with germline, one end of the junction differs, possibly owing to a read error. The chain links TRBV7-7 to TRBJ1-1; no firm D call. The length of the CDR3 is 13 residues. CDR1 and CDR2 from the germline V gene are SSHAT and FNYEAQ (reference sequence). Here the CDR3 DNA reads TGTGCTAGCAGCTTGGATGTGAACACTGAAGCTTTCTTT. Protein: CASSLDVNTEAFF.

This clone was found once. The chain joins TRBV7-2 to TRBJ1-2; 10 bases are shared with TRBD1. CDR1 is SGHTA and CDR2 is FQGNSA in the germline V gene. The trim removed 5 bases at V and 5 bases at J, leaving 8 bases unmatched. The CDR3 runs 15 residues. CDR3 sequence (DNA): TGTGCCAGCAGCCCCGGGACAGGGGTGTCATATGGCTACACCTTC. Protein sequence: CASSPGTGVSYGYTF.

The gene calls are TRBV15 and TRBJ1-2; no clear D gene. Germline CDR1 LNHNV, CDR2 YYDKDF (reference sequence). CDR3 length: 14 amino acids. The ends were cut back, 1 base at V and 2 bases at J, with 8 bases in the middle. Written as DNA, the CDR3 is TGTGCCACCAGCAGAGGTAACGGAAACTATGGCTACACCTTC. Its protein product is CATSRGNGNYGYTF. The full variable domain, completed using reference TRBV15 and TRBJ1-2, is DAMVIQNPRYQVTQFGKPVTLSCSQTLNHNVMYWYQQKSSQAPKLLFHYYDKDFNNEADTPDNFQSRRPNTSFCFLDIRSPGLGDTAMYLCATSRGNGNYGYTFGSGTRLTVV.

This clone has only one observation. The chain joins TRBV5-1 to TRBJ2-7; 10 bases fit TRBD2. CDR1 and CDR2 from the germline V gene are SGHRS and YFSETQ. The CDR3 is made up of 15 amino acids. The trim removed 2 bases at V and 8 bases at J, leaving 10 bases unmatched. The CDR3 nucleotides are TGCGCCAGCAGCTTCCTAGCGGGGGACCCTACGAAGCAGTACTTC. Amino acid sequence: CASSFLAGDPTKQYF.